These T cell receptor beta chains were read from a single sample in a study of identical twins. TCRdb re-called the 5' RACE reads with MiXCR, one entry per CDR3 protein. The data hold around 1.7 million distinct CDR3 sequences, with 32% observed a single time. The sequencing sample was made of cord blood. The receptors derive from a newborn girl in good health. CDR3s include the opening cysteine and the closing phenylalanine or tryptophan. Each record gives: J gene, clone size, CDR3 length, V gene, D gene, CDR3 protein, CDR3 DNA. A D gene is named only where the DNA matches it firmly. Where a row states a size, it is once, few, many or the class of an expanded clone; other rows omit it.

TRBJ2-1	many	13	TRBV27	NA	CASSLSQYNEQFF	TGTGCCAGCAGTTTATCCCAGTACAATGAGCAGTTCTTC
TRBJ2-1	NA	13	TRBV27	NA	CASSPGSPNEQFF	TGTGCCAGCAGTCCGGGGTCTCCGAATGAGCAGTTCTTC
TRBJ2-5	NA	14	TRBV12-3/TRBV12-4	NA	CASTRIRARETQYF	TGTGCCAGCACCCGAATTCGGGCTCGAGAGACCCAGTACTTC
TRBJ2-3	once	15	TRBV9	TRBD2	CASSVGGGRADTRYF	TGTGCCAGCAGCGTAGGGGGAGGGAGAGCGGATACGCGGTATTTT
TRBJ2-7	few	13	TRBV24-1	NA	CATKGAAANEQYF	TGTGCCACCAAGGGTGCAGCGGCCAATGAGCAGTACTTC
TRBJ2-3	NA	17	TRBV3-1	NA	CASSQEVQGRGTDTQYF	TGTGCCAGCAGCCAAGAGGTACAGGGAAGAGGTACAGATACGCAGTATTTT
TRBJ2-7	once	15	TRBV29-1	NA	CSVVLAGSSYNEQYF	TGCAGCGTTGTATTGGCAGGGAGCTCCTACAATGAGCAGTACTTC
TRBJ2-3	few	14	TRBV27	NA	CASTTWLDPSTQYF	TGTGCCAGCACCACATGGCTAGACCCCTCCACGCAGTATTTT
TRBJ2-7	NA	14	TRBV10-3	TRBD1	CAIRIRQGPGEQYF	TGTGCCATCAGGATTAGACAGGGTCCAGGCGAGCAGTACTTC
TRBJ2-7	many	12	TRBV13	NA	CASSLMTYEQYF	TGTGCCAGCAGCTTAATGACCTACGAGCAGTACTTC
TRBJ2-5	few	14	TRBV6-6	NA	CASSYSSHQETQYF	TGTGCCAGCAGTTACTCCTCCCACCAAGAGACCCAGTACTTC
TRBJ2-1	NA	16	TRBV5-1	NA	CASSRGGGLPYNEQFF	TGCGCCAGCAGCCGTGGAGGGGGGCTACCCTACAATGAGCAGTTCTTC
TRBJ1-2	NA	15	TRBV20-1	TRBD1	CSAKGTGGSNYGYTF	TGCAGTGCTAAGGGGACAGGGGGATCTAACTATGGCTACACCTTC
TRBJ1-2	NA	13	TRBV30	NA	CAWSLGGNYGYTF	TGTGCCTGGAGCCTAGGGGGTAACTATGGCTACACCTTC
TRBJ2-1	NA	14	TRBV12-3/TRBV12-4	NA	CASSLGARIDEQFF	TGTGCCAGCAGTTTAGGGGCCCGAATTGATGAGCAGTTCTTC
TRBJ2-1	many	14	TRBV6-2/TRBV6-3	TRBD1	CASSRDRVHNEQFF	TGTGCCTCTTCAAGGGACAGGGTCCACAATGAGCAGTTCTTC
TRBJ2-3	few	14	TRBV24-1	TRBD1	CATSPRTGTDTQYF	TGTGCCACCAGTCCCCGGACAGGGACAGATACGCAGTATTTT
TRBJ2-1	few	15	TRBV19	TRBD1	CASSIEDRVTNEQFF	TGTGCCAGTAGTATAGAAGACAGGGTAACGAATGAGCAGTTCTTC
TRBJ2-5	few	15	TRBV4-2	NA	CASSQVGTAQETQYF	TGTGCCAGCAGCCAAGTGGGGACCGCGCAAGAGACCCAGTACTTC
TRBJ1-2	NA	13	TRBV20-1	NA	CSARRQPNYGYTF	TGCAGTGCTAGGAGGCAGCCTAACTATGGCTACACCTTC
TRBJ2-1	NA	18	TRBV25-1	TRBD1	CASSEYMAGTGDTNEQFF	TGTGCCAGCAGTGAATATATGGCCGGGACAGGTGACACCAATGAGCAGTTCTTC
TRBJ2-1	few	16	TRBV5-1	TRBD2	CASSPPTGGYYNEQFF	TGCGCCAGCAGCCCGCCAACGGGAGGGTACTACAATGAGCAGTTCTTC
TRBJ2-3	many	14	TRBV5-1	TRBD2	CASNPGTSLNTQYF	TGCGCCAGCAACCCAGGGACTAGTTTGAATACGCAGTATTTT
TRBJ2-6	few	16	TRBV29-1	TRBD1	CSVPGTGDSGANVLTF	TGCAGCGTACCCGGGACAGGGGACTCTGGGGCCAACGTCCTGACTTTC
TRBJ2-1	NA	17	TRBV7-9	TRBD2	CASSPQGLAGVYNEQFF	TGTGCCAGCAGCCCTCAGGGGCTAGCGGGGGTTTACAATGAGCAGTTCTTC
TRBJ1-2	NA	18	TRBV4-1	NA	CASSQLPRAVPGAGGYTF	TGCGCCAGCAGCCAGTTGCCTCGGGCTGTACCGGGGGCAGGTGGCTACACCTTC
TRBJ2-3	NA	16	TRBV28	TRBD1	CASSFSRGQGTDTQYF	TGTGCCAGCAGTTTCTCTCGGGGACAGGGGACAGATACGCAGTATTTT
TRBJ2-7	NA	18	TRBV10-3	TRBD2	CAISESNSGGLSVSEQYF	TGTGCCATCAGTGAGTCGAATAGCGGGGGGCTTTCTGTATCCGAGCAGTACTTC
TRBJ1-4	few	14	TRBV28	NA	CASSLSPTNEKLFF	TGTGCCAGCAGTTTATCACCTACTAATGAAAAACTGTTTTTT
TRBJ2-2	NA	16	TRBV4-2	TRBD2	CASSQERGVRTGELFF	TGTGCCAGCAGCCAAGAACGGGGGGTGCGGACCGGGGAGCTGTTTTTT
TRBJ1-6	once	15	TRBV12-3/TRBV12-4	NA	CASNPQGPGGSPPHF	TGTGCCAGCAACCCCCAGGGGCCTGGCGGTTCACCCCCCCACTTT
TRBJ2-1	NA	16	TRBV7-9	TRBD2	CAGSPRGLAGGYEQFF	TGTGCCGGCAGTCCCCGGGGACTAGCGGGAGGCTATGAGCAGTTCTTC
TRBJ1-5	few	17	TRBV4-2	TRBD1	CASSQDRAQGFDQPQHF	TGTGCCAGCAGCCAAGATAGAGCACAGGGGTTCGATCAGCCCCAGCATTTT
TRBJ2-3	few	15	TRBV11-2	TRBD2	CASSWGGWATDTQYF	TGTGCCAGCAGTTGGGGAGGGTGGGCTACAGATACGCAGTATTTT
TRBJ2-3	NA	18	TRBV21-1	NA	CASSNLPRPGGSTDTQYF	TGTGCCAGCAGCAACCTCCCACGTCCAGGAGGGAGCACAGATACGCAGTATTTT
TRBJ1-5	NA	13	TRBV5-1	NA	CASRRGSDQPQHF	TGCGCCAGCAGAAGGGGGTCCGATCAGCCCCAGCATTTT
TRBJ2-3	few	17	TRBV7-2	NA	CASSSTRDPRTLNTQYF	TGTGCCAGCAGCTCTACCCGGGACCCTAGAACCCTCAATACGCAGTATTTT
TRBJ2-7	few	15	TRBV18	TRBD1	CASSPTGTGGHEQYF	TGTGCCAGCTCACCTACCGGGACAGGGGGCCACGAGCAGTACTTC
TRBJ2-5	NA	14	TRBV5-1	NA	CASSLNRAEETQYF	TGCGCCAGCAGCTTGAACCGGGCGGAGGAGACCCAGTACTTC
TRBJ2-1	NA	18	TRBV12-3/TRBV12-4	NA	CASSLFRFFDSPYNEQFF	TGTGCCAGCAGTTTGTTTCGTTTCTTTGATAGCCCCTACAATGAGCAGTTCTTC
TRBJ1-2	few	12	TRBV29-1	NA	CSVEDPNYGYTF	TGCAGCGTTGAAGATCCAAACTATGGCTACACCTTC
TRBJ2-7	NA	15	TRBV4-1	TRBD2	CASSQKLADYYEQYF	TGCGCCAGCAGCCAAAAACTAGCGGACTACTACGAGCAGTACTTC
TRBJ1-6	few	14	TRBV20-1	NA	CSAPGLLYNSPLHF	TGCAGTGCCCCGGGACTCCTCTATAATTCACCCCTCCACTTT
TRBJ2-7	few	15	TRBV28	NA	CASSLYWEQPYEQYF	TGTGCCAGCAGTTTATATTGGGAACAGCCCTACGAGCAGTACTTC
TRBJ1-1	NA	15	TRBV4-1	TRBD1	CASSQGDRGFTEAFF	TGCGCCAGCAGCCAAGGGGACAGGGGGTTCACTGAAGCTTTCTTT
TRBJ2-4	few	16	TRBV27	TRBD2	CASSPFLAGGPIIQYF	TGTGCCAGCAGTCCCTTTCTAGCGGGAGGGCCGATCATTCAGTACTTC
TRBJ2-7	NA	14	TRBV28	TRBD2	CASSLREGVYEQYF	TGTGCCAGCAGTTTAAGGGAGGGTGTCTACGAGCAGTACTTC
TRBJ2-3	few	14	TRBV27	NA	CASHDGLGGDTQYF	TGTGCCAGCCACGACGGGCTAGGGGGAGATACGCAGTATTTT
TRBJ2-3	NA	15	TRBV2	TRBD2	CASPGLAGRTDTQYF	TGTGCCAGCCCGGGACTAGCGGGACGCACAGATACGCAGTATTTT
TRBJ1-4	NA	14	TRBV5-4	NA	CASSLSAVEEKLFF	TGTGCCAGCAGCTTGTCCGCGGTGGAGGAAAAACTGTTTTTT
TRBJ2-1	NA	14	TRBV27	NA	CASSFVGVYNEQFF	TGTGCCAGCAGTTTCGTAGGAGTCTACAATGAGCAGTTCTTC
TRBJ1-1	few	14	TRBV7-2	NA	CASSLGLASTEAFF	TGTGCCAGCAGCTTAGGATTAGCGAGCACTGAAGCTTTCTTT
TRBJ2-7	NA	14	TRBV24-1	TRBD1	CATSEGMTGGEQYF	TGTGCCACCAGTGAGGGGATGACAGGGGGCGAGCAGTACTTC
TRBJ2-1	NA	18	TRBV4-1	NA	CASSHTPLRAVRCNEQFF	TGCGCCAGCAGCCACACACCTCTGCGGGCCGTGCGGTGCAATGAGCAGTTCTTC
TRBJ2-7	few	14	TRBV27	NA	CASSLSYGSYEQYF	TGTGCCAGCAGTTTATCTTATGGCTCCTACGAGCAGTACTTC